Listed below are T cell receptor beta chains from one sample, sequenced in a study of identifying expanded T cells in peripheral blood. Clones were sequenced by immunoSEQ multiplex PCR, and TCRdb holds only the in-frame ones, with some missing. The sample contains around 100,000 clones, about 90% of which appear only once. Sequencing was done on a sample of blood. These receptors were taken from a person aged 18 to 75 in good health. Both conserved end residues are part of each CDR3. D genes are given only for firm matches. The size entry is marked missing in some rows and otherwise reads once, few, many or a size class.

J gene,clone size,D gene,V gene,CDR3 DNA,CDR3 protein
TRBJ2-6,.,.,TRBV7-9,TGTGCCAGCAGCCGTGACGGAACCGGGGCCAACGTCCTGACTTTC,CASSRDGTGANVLTF
TRBJ2-1,.,TRBD2,TRBV4-1,TGCGCCAGCAGCCAAGTGGGGGGGGACAATGAGCAGTTCTTC,CASSQVGGDNEQFF
TRBJ2-3,.,.,TRBV30,TGTGCCTGGAGATCGGGGTCGGGCACAGATACGCAGTATTTT,CAWRSGSGTDTQYF
TRBJ2-5,.,TRBD2,TRBV28,TGTGCCAGCAGTTTATCCAGACCCAGCGGGGAAGAGACCCAGTACTTC,CASSLSRPSGEETQYF
TRBJ2-1,.,.,TRBV7-9,TGTGCCAGCGGCCCGAGGGGGGTACTCCTGACTCACAATGAGCAGTTCTTC,CASGPRGVLLTHNEQFF
TRBJ1-2,.,TRBD1,TRBV28,TGTGCCAGCAGTACCCAGACAGGGGGCTTGACACATGGCTACACCTTC,CASSTQTGGLTHGYTF
TRBJ2-1,.,TRBD2,TRBV7-8,TGTGCCAGCAGTCTAGGCGGACAAACGGGGGGGCCCGGGAATGAGCAGTTCTTC,CASSLGGQTGGPGNEQFF
TRBJ1-1,.,TRBD1,TRBV5-4,TGTGCCAGCAGCCCCGGGACAGCGAACACTGAAGCTTTCTTT,CASSPGTANTEAFF
TRBJ2-7,few,.,TRBV4-1,TGCGCCAGCAGCCAGAACCGGGACACTGGATACGAGCAGTACTTC,CASSQNRDTGYEQYF
TRBJ1-2,.,TRBD1,TRBV7-9,TGTGCCAGCAGCACCCGGACGACGGGACAGGGGAGCGGCTATGGCTACACCTTC,CASSTRTTGQGSGYGYTF
TRBJ1-1,.,.,TRBV6-5,TGTGCCAGCACCCCCCCAGGGAGGCGCTCTGAAGCTTTCTTT,CASTPPGRRSEAFF
TRBJ1-2,.,.,TRBV7-8,TGTGCCAGCAGCTTAGAGGCGCGGAACTATGGCTACACCTTC,CASSLEARNYGYTF
TRBJ1-1,.,.,TRBV5-1,TGCGCCAGCAGCAACGGGGATCGGTACACTGAAGCTTTCTTT,CASSNGDRYTEAFF
TRBJ1-5,.,.,TRBV4-3,TGCGCCAGCAGCCAAGATTTGGTACAGCCCCAGCATTTT,CASSQDLVQPQHF
TRBJ1-2,.,.,TRBV6-5,TGTGCCAGCAGTTACAGGGACTATGGCTACACCTTC,CASSYRDYGYTF
TRBJ2-1,.,TRBD2,TRBV30,TGTGCCTGGAGTATCAGCGGGGGGGCCTACAATGAGCAGTTCTTC,CAWSISGGAYNEQFF
TRBJ1-1,few,TRBD1,TRBV5-4,TGTGCCAGCAGCTTGGGGGGCACAGGGGAGGCTTTCTTT,CASSLGGTGEAFF
TRBJ2-1,.,.,TRBV5-1,TGCGCCAGCAGCGTCGGTGAAAGCTCCTACAATGAGCAGTTCTTC,CASSVGESSYNEQFF
TRBJ1-1,.,TRBD1,TRBV5-1,TGCGCCAGCAGACCCCGGACAGGGCAGGACACTGAAGCTTTCTTT,CASRPRTGQDTEAFF
TRBJ1-5,.,.,TRBV30,TGTGCCTGGACCCCCGAGAGCAATCAGCCCCAGCATTTT,CAWTPESNQPQHF
TRBJ2-2,.,.,TRBV9,TGTGCCAGCAGCGTCGAGGATTTTGTAAACACCGGGGAGCTGTTTTTT,CASSVEDFVNTGELFF
TRBJ2-6,.,TRBD1,TRBV6-1,TGTGCCAGCAGTACAGGGGGCGGTGGGGCCAACGTCCTGACTTTC,CASSTGGGGANVLTF
TRBJ2-3,once,.,TRBV1,TGCACCAGCAGCCAAGATTCCGGGACTAGCGGGGATGAAGATACGCAGTATTTT,CTSSQDSGTSGDEDTQYF
TRBJ2-5,.,.,TRBV5-1,TGCGCCAGCTCAACAGGGAGAGAGACCCAGTACTTC,CASSTGRETQYF
TRBJ2-2,.,.,TRBV5-4,TGTGCCAGCAGCTCGGGACGGAGTCACACCGGGGAGCTGTTTTTT,CASSSGRSHTGELFF
TRBJ2-3,.,.,TRBV27,TGTGCCAGCAGTTTAGAAGGGGTCCATACGCAGTATTTT,CASSLEGVHTQYF
TRBJ1-2,.,TRBD1,TRBV30,TGTGCCTGGTTTCCCAGGGGGCGGAATGGCTACACCTTC,CAWFPRGRNGYTF
TRBJ2-3,.,TRBD1,TRBV6-5,TGTGCCAGCAGTTACTCGTCCAGGGGGAGCACAGATACGCAGTATTTT,CASSYSSRGSTDTQYF
TRBJ1-5,.,.,TRBV18,TGTGCCAGCTCACCAGACGGCTACAATCAGCCCCAGCATTTT,CASSPDGYNQPQHF
TRBJ1-2,once,TRBD1,TRBV7-3,TGTGCCAGCAGTCCCTCTCCCTCCGGGACAGGGGTTGGCTACACCTTC,CASSPSPSGTGVGYTF
TRBJ1-3,.,.,TRBV19,TGTGCCAGTATTCGTCACGATGGAAACACCATATATTTT,CASIRHDGNTIYF
TRBJ1-2,.,.,TRBV5-4,TGTGCCAGCAGTCGAGGTGAGGACTATGGCTACACCTTC,CASSRGEDYGYTF
TRBJ2-1,.,TRBD2,TRBV5-6,TGTGCCAGCAGCTCGACTAGCGGCTATAATATGGATGAGCAGTTCTTC,CASSSTSGYNMDEQFF
TRBJ2-1,once,TRBD1,TRBV2,TGTGCCAGCAGTTGGGGACAGGGGGCGGTCAATGAGCAGTTCTTC,CASSWGQGAVNEQFF
TRBJ1-1,.,TRBD1,TRBV2,TGTGCCAGCAGGCGGACAGGGGGAAAAACCACTGAAGCTTTCTTT,CASRRTGGKTTEAFF
TRBJ1-1,.,.,TRBV9,TGTGCCAGCAGCCAGGGGCCAGGTGGTGAAGCTTTCTTT,CASSQGPGGEAFF
TRBJ2-1,.,TRBD1,TRBV5-4,TGTGCCAGCAGCTTGGGGTCCCGACAGGGGTCCTACAATGAGCAGTTCTTC,CASSLGSRQGSYNEQFF
TRBJ1-2,.,.,TRBV5-4,TGTGCCAGCTTCGCCGACCAGGGGTTAGGCTACACCTTC,CASFADQGLGYTF
TRBJ1-5,.,.,TRBV30,TGTGCCTGGAGCGCTGGGACGGTGCTCAATCAGCCCCAGCATTTT,CAWSAGTVLNQPQHF
TRBJ2-3,.,.,TRBV4-3,TGCGCCAGCAACAAGAGGGGGGGATACACAGATACGCAGTATTTT,CASNKRGGYTDTQYF
TRBJ1-2,.,TRBD1,TRBV30,TGTGCCTGGAGTGGCCGACAGGGTGGGGTTTTCGGCTACACCTTC,CAWSGRQGGVFGYTF
TRBJ2-2,.,.,TRBV5-6,TGTGCCAGCAGCTTGTACGGGGGCTCGACCGGGGAGCTGTTTTTT,CASSLYGGSTGELFF
TRBJ2-1,.,TRBD1,TRBV4-2,TGTGCCAGCAGCTCCCTCGGGACAGGGCCGGGCAATGAGCAGTTCTTC,CASSSLGTGPGNEQFF
TRBJ2-3,.,.,TRBV2,TGTGCCAGCCATCTCACGCCTTACACAGATACGCAGTATTTT,CASHLTPYTDTQYF
TRBJ2-1,.,TRBD2,TRBV13,TGTGCCAGCAGCCCCCGGTTAGCGGGGGGAGCTGAGCAGTTCTTC,CASSPRLAGGAEQFF
TRBJ1-3,.,.,TRBV15,TGTGCCACCAGCAGAGATCTTCATGGTGGAAACACCATATATTTT,CATSRDLHGGNTIYF
TRBJ1-4,.,TRBD1,TRBV7-9,TGTGCCAGCAGCCGCAACCGGGACAGACCTGAAAAACTGTTTTTT,CASSRNRDRPEKLFF
TRBJ1-1,.,.,TRBV6-1,TGTGCCAGCAGTGCGTGGGGGCGTCGGACTGAAGCTTTCTTT,CASSAWGRRTEAFF
TRBJ2-5,.,.,TRBV18,TGTGCCAGCTCACCAGTGGTAGGGGGAGAGACCCAGTACTTC,CASSPVVGGETQYF
TRBJ2-2,.,.,TRBV6-1,TGTGCCGGTCAACTCAACACCGGGGAGCTGTTTTTT,CAGQLNTGELFF
TRBJ2-7,.,TRBD1,TRBV10-2,TGCGCCACTTGGGGCGGGACAGGGAGTTCCTACGAGCAGTACTTC,CATWGGTGSSYEQYF
TRBJ2-3,.,TRBD2,TRBV6-1,TGTGCCAGCAGTGATAGCGGGAGGATCATGTCAGATACGCAGTATTTT,CASSDSGRIMSDTQYF
TRBJ1-2,.,.,TRBV29-1,TGCAGCGCAACGGACGGCAACTATGGCTACACCTTC,CSATDGNYGYTF
TRBJ2-1,once,.,TRBV11-3,TGTGCCAGCAGTAGACTAGTACATGGGAATGAGCAGTTCTTC,CASSRLVHGNEQFF
TRBJ1-2,few,.,TRBV25-1,TGTGCCAGCAGTGCTAACTATGGCTACACCTTC,CASSANYGYTF
TRBJ1-1,once,.,TRBV5-6,TGTGCCAGCAGCTCCATAAACACTGAAGCTTTCTTT,CASSSINTEAFF
TRBJ1-2,.,.,TRBV4-1,TGCGCCAGCAGCCTTCGGGACACAGATGGCTACACCTTC,CASSLRDTDGYTF